Sequencing of this T cell receptor (beta chain) was carried out in a study of blood T cell repertoires in COVID-19. The overall study: Samples taken during acute and convalescent COVID-19 were collected in the United States, Italy and Spain. Sources were T cells, B-cell-depleted T cells, or PBMCs; the material itself was cDNA or gDNA.

There are 16 residues in the CDR3. Deletions cut 4 bases from V and 6 bases from J, with 18 bases between. Germline V gene lookup returns CDR1 SGHTA and CDR2 FQGTGA. In the authors' workflow: Amplification with reference gene primers provided the estimates of nucleated cell counts. Profiling relied on immunoSEQ multiplex PCR, and the TCRdb table lists in-frame clones only, not all of them. V and J calls plus clone size are reproduced from that table; the DNA served to infer D and trimming. Of about 230,000 clones in the sample, 70% to 90% were seen once. Sequencing was performed on peripheral blood. The sequence was collected from a woman younger than 35 who had recovered from COVID-19. V gene TRBV7-3 combines with J gene TRBJ2-2; possibly TRBD1 for D (6 bases). This CDR3 is CASSYRATGLAGELFF. Written as DNA, the CDR3 is TGTGCCAGCAGCTATCGTGCCACAGGGTTGGCCGGGGAGCTGTTTTTT.